These 2 T cell receptor beta chains share one sample of origin, sequenced in a study of spatial heterogeneity in lung cancer (dated by TCRdb to about 2019). The sample's time point, from its label and the paper: blood at routine non-recurrence follow-up after resection. The method was 5' RACE. Instrument used: NextSeq 500. TCRdb cleaned the public reads at Q25 with fastp, built clones with MiXCR and kept in-frame beta chains. Each entry merges the rows of one CDR3 protein and shows their most common DNA and genes. This sample is represented by fewer than 100,000 distinct CDR3 sequences; just under 20% of them were singletons. The ten largest clones add up to less than 25% of the sample. The sample consisted of PBMCs, taken at follow-up. These receptors were collected from a male donor with early-stage non-small cell lung cancer.

A few counts support this clonotype. This chain links TRBV27 with TRBJ2-1; D is possibly TRBD2 (5 bases). V lost 5 bases, J lost 7 bases, and 15 bases lay in between. Germline V gene sequence: CDR1 MNHEY, CDR2 SMNVEV (reference sequence). This CDR3 comprises 14 residues. In DNA form, the CDR3 reads TGTGCCAGCAGTACTCCGGGGAGTGGAAATGAGCAGTTCTTC. This sequence encodes CASSTPGSGNEQFF.

In this sample, this clonotype turned up a few times. The V gene is TRBV12-3 or TRBV12-4, the J gene TRBJ2-1; 7 nucleotides line up with TRBD2. This CDR3 is 15 amino acids long. The V and J ends lost 4 bases and 4 bases, in that order; junction bases with no gene match: 7. The CDR3 here is CASSSRLAEYNEQFF. The CDR3 nucleotides are TGTGCCAGCAGTTCCCGACTAGCAGAATACAATGAGCAGTTCTTC.